These 20 T cell receptor beta chains originate from one sample sequenced in a study of blood T cells in healthy people across ages. For the second PCR, which ran for 7 to 11 cycles, a sample-barcoded 5' primer and a J-beta primer mix were used. MiXCR, run by TCRdb on the 5' RACE reads, gives a single entry per CDR3 protein. Of about 840,000 distinct CDR3 sequences in the sample, 25% to 35% were seen once. Another study also made use of these data, one on T cells of mothers and their children.

The specimen sequenced was blood. Receptors were obtained from a middle-aged woman in good health.

The chain carries TRBV7-2 and TRBJ1-6; no clear D gene. The ends were cut back, 2 bases at V and 6 bases at J, with 14 bases in the middle. CDR1 and CDR2 from the germline V gene are SGHTA and FQGNSA. CDR3 length equals 16 residues. CDR3 protein: CASSLLFGNVNSPLHF. The CDR3 bases are TGTGCCAGCAGCTTACTCTTCGGGAACGTTAATTCACCCCTCCACTTT.

Concerning this clonotype itself: The junction departs from germline at one end; a sequencing error may be responsible. The chain joins TRBV2 to TRBJ2-2, with 7 bases identical to TRBD2. The CDR3 contains 15 residues. The germline CDR1 and CDR2 sequences are SNHLY and FYNNEI. The CDR3 loop reads CASNTMTSRGGGLFF. The DNA of the CDR3 is TGTGCCAGCAATACCATGACTAGCCGGGGCGGGGGGCTGTTTTTT.

The chain combines TRBV27 with TRBJ1-1; D is perhaps TRBD1 (6 bases). CDR3 length: 15 amino acids. Trimming left V 5 bases short and J 5 bases short, with 18 bases between. Germline V lookup: CDR1 MNHEY, CDR2 SMNVEV (reference sequence). CDR3 in DNA: TGTGCCAGCAGTGCGACGGAGGGGGGGTGGACTGAAGCTTTCTTT. This translates into CASSATEGGWTEAFF.

This clonotype was counted ten times or more. The genes are TRBV7-9 and TRBJ2-7; D unresolved. The CDR3 spans 13 residues. The germline CDR1 and CDR2 sequences are SEHNR and FQNEAQ (reference sequence). Trimming left V 6 bases short and J 4 bases short, with 13 bases between. The CDR3 is CASSTRWPYEQYF. The CDR3 coding sequence is TGTGCCAGCAGTACGCGCTGGCCTTACGAGCAGTACTTC.

CDR3 protein: CASSYTGGHPVGSPLHF. In DNA, the CDR3 is TGTGCCAGCAGTTACACAGGGGGCCACCCGGTGGGGTCACCCCTCCACTTT. This rearrangement joins TRBV11-2 to TRBJ1-6; 9 bases are a match to TRBD1. The V gene's germline CDR1 is SGHAT and CDR2 FQNNGV. The length of the CDR3 is 17 residues. J was trimmed by 10 bases and V by 6 bases; bases with no gene match: 16.

This sequence joins TRBV29-1 and TRBJ2-1; D might be TRBD1 (6 bases). V lost 7 bases, J lost 8 bases, and 18 bases lay in between. Per germline, CDR1 SQVTM and CDR2 ANQGSEA. The CDR3 totals 13 residues. The CDR3 protein is CSATQGRQDEQFF. CDR3 sequence (DNA): TGCAGCGCTACCCAGGGGCGTCAAGATGAGCAGTTCTTC.

This clonotype appeared many times. This chain connects TRBV5-1 to TRBJ2-7; 11 bases match TRBD1. The CDR3 loop spans 16 amino acids. Germline V gene data show CDR1 as SGHRS and CDR2 as YFSETQ. J gave up 2 bases and V 6 bases, and 10 bases lay outside the gene matches. CDR3 sequence reads: CASKPGQGGETYEQYF. The CDR3 DNA is TGCGCCAGCAAGCCGGGACAGGGGGGAGAGACCTACGAGCAGTACTTC.

This chain connects TRBV24-1 to TRBJ2-1; D possibly corresponds to TRBD2 (7 bases). CDR1 is KGHDR, CDR2 SFDVKD, per germline. The V and J ends lost 6 bases and 4 bases respectively, with 24 bases between them. This CDR3 has 18 amino acids. Here the CDR3 reads CATSSMRGGPYLYNEQFF. The DNA of the CDR3 is TGTGCCACCAGTTCTATGAGGGGGGGGCCCTACCTATACAATGAGCAGTTCTTC.

This sequence joins TRBV20-1 and TRBJ2-3; 9 bases match TRBD1. There are 15 residues in the CDR3. Germline V gene lookup returns CDR1 DFQATT and CDR2 SNEGSKA (reference sequence). The trim removed 4 bases at V and 5 bases at J, leaving 10 bases unmatched. The CDR3 loop is CSATPGTGWKDTQYF. DNA for the CDR3: TGCAGTGCTACCCCCGGGACAGGGTGGAAAGATACGCAGTATTTT.

The chain carries TRBV20-1 and TRBJ2-7; D assignment may be TRBD1 or TRBD2 (6 bases each). The V gene lost 5 bases and the J gene lost 3 bases, with 17 bases spanning the gap. Germline-derived CDR1 and CDR2 are DFQATT and SNEGSKA (reference sequence). The CDR3 contains 14 residues. The CDR3 DNA sequence: TGCAGTGCTCCAATGGGGGGCTTCCTCTACGAGCAGTACTTC. It is translated as CSAPMGGFLYEQYF.

Comments on this clonotype: A junction boundary mismatches the germline segment, possibly from a read error. The chain links TRBV18 to TRBJ2-1; D is ambiguous. The CDR3 runs 13 residues. Per germline, CDR1 KGHSH and CDR2 LQKENI. CDR3 bases: TGTGTCAGCTCACCGCTGCTGGACAATGAGCAGTTCTTC. Protein sequence: CVSSPLLDNEQFF.

The rearrangement links TRBV5-6 to TRBJ2-5; D may correspond to TRBD1 or TRBD2 (5 bases each). This CDR3 is built from 16 residues. The germline V gene encodes CDR1 SGHDT and CDR2 YYEEEE. Trimming removed 2 bases from V and 11 bases from J, with 25 bases in between. CDR3 in amino acids: CASSFRGARSGNEQYF. The CDR3 DNA follows: TGTGCCAGCAGCTTTAGAGGGGCCAGGTCGGGCAATGAGCAGTACTTC. Filled out from reference TRBV5-6 and TRBJ2-5, the complete variable domain reads DAGVTQSPTHLIKTRGQQVTLRCSPKSGHDTVSWYQQALGQGPQFIFQYYEEEERQRGNFPDRFSGHQFPNYSSELNVNALLLGDSALYLCASSFRGARSGNEQYFGPGTRLLVL.

This clonotype was seen ten or more times. This chain connects TRBV7-2 to TRBJ2-4; maybe TRBD1 (6 bases). This CDR3 contains 13 residues. Looked up from germline, CDR1 is SGHTA and CDR2 is FQGNSA. V lost 3 bases and J lost 8, with 11 bases in between. CDR3 bases: TGTGCCAGCAGCTTGAGGGGGTGGGACATTCAGTACTTC. It specifies CASSLRGWDIQYF. The full variable domain, rest sourced from reference TRBV7-2 and TRBJ2-4, is GAGVSQSPSNKVTEKGKDVELRCDPISGHTALYWYRQSLGQGLEFLIYFQGNSAPDKSGLPSDRFSAERTGGSVSTLTIQRTQQEDSAVYLCASSLRGWDIQYFGAGTRLSVL.

This clonotype was detected only a few times. V usage is TRBV18 and J usage is TRBJ1-2; 11 bases align to TRBD1. The ends lost 6 bases at V and 3 bases at J; junction bases unmatched: 9. The CDR3 sequence is 16 residues long. In germline, CDR1 is KGHSH, CDR2 LQKENI. CDR3 DNA sequence: TGTGCCAGCTCTGCCGAATGGACAGGGGGCCACTATGGCTACACCTTC. This encodes CASSAEWTGGHYGYTF.

The CDR3 sequence: CASSRRTGPQETQYF. The CDR3 DNA follows: TGTGCCAGCAGCCGTCGGACAGGGCCTCAAGAGACCCAGTACTTC. V usage is TRBV12-3 or TRBV12-4 and J usage is TRBJ2-5; 8 nucleotides align to TRBD1. Trimming took 6 bases from V and 2 from J; bases not matched to a gene: 8. CDR3 length equals 15 residues.

In this sample, this clonotype turned up many times. V usage is TRBV28 and J usage is TRBJ2-6; possibly TRBD1 for D (5 bases). V lost 4 bases, J lost 3 bases, and 10 bases lay in between. There are 15 residues in the CDR3. Germline values: CDR1 MDHEN, CDR2 SYDVKM. The CDR3 protein is CASSSSGHGANVLTF. CDR3 coding DNA: TGTGCCAGCAGTTCGTCAGGGCATGGGGCCAACGTCCTGACTTTC.

V and J are TRBV7-2 and TRBJ1-5; possibly TRBD1 for D (6 bases). The CDR3 spans 15 residues. The V end was cut by 2 bases, the J end by 3 bases, with 11 bases between. Germline V gene sequence: CDR1 SGHTA, CDR2 FQGNSA. CDR3 residues: CASSLSGHPNQPQHF. The CDR3 coding sequence is TGTGCCAGCAGCTTATCGGGACACCCCAATCAGCCCCAGCATTTT.

The chain recombines TRBV7-6 with TRBJ2-3; a weak D match, TRBD2 (5 bases). The CDR3 totals 17 residues. Germline loops: CDR1 SGHVS, CDR2 FNYEAQ. V was cut by 2 bases and J by 0 bases, with 15 bases left in between. The CDR3 loop is CASSLIGDGKSTDTQYF. Here the CDR3 DNA reads TGTGCCAGCAGCTTAATAGGTGACGGGAAAAGCACAGATACGCAGTATTTT.

The chain combines TRBV7-2 with TRBJ1-1; 7 nucleotides match TRBD1. The germline V gene encodes CDR1 SGHTA and CDR2 FQGNSA. Trimming took 6 bases from V and 4 from J; bases not matched to a gene: 8. The CDR3 length is 14 residues. In DNA, the CDR3 is TGTGCCAGCAGAACAGGACAGGTTTTCACTGAAGCTTTCTTT. It encodes CASRTGQVFTEAFF.

V and J are TRBV7-2 and TRBJ1-4; D is uncertain. The CDR3 runs to 15 residues. Germline V gene data show CDR1 as SGHTA and CDR2 as FQGNSA. V lost 4 bases and J 7 bases, leaving 16 bases between the germline ends. The CDR3 region is CASSSWVGKVEKLFF. In nucleotides, the CDR3 is TGTGCCAGCAGCTCTTGGGTAGGGAAAGTTGAAAAACTGTTTTTT.